Listed here are 2 T cell receptor beta chains from one sample, sequenced in a study of T-cell memory formation after mild COVID-19. MiXCR was run by TCRdb on the 5' RACE reads, yielding one entry per CDR3 protein. The table lists 30,000 to 50,000 distinct CDR3 sequences, 6.1% of them singletons, with under 0.85% in the top ten. Source material: PBMCs or a T cell subset sorted from them (not recorded which). These receptors were taken from an adult who had mild COVID-19 (a few samples of this study predate the infection). Cell type and time point are not known.

This clonotype was found a few times. The chain uses TRBV7-6 and TRBJ1-1, with a possible D match to TRBD1 (5 bases). The germline gives CDR1 SGHVS, CDR2 FNYEAQ. With 8 bases removed from V and 2 bases from J, the gap between germline ends came to 12 bases. This CDR3 is built from 13 residues. CDR3 in DNA: TGTGCCAGCGGCGAGGGACCTAACACTGAAGCTTTCTTT. Translation: CASGEGPNTEAFF.

This clonotype showed up many times. This chain uses TRBV3-1 with TRBJ2-3; 7 bases agree with TRBD1. The junction had 5 bases not matched to a gene; V was cut back by 3 bases and J by 11 bases. The CDR3 extends over 12 amino acids. Germline loops: CDR1 LGHDT, CDR2 YNNKEL (reference sequence). In nucleotides, the CDR3 is TGTGCCAGCAGCCACCTGGACAGGCGGCAGTATTTT. As protein: CASSHLDRRQYF.